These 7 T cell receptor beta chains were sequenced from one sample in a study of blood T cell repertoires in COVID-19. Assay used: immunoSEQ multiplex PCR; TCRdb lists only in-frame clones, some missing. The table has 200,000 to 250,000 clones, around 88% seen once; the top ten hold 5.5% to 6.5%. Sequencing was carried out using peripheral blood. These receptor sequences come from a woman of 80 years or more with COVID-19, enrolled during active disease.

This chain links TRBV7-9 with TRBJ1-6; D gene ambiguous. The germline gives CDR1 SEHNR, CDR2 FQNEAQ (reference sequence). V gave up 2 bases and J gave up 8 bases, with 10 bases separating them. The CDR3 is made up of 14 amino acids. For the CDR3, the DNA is TGTGCCAGCAGCTTATTGGCCGATTATTCACCCCTCCACTTT. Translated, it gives CASSLLADYSPLHF.

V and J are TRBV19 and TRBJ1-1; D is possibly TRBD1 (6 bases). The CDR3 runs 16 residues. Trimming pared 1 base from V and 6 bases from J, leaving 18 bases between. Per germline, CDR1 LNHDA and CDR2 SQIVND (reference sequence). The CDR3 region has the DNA TGTGCCAGTAGTATAGCCGGCTTGCAGGGGAGAGCTGAAGCTTTCTTT. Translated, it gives CASSIAGLQGRAEAFF.

CDR3 nucleotide sequence: TGTGCCAGCAGCCAAGAGACAGGGAGCGGTGAGCAGTTCTTC. Encoded protein: CASSQETGSGEQFF. This chain uses TRBV4-2 with TRBJ2-1; 7 nucleotides align to TRBD1. With V trimmed by 0 bases and J by 9 bases, 5 bases remained unmatched. Germline V lookup: CDR1 LGHNA, CDR2 YNFKEQ. The CDR3 length is 14 residues.

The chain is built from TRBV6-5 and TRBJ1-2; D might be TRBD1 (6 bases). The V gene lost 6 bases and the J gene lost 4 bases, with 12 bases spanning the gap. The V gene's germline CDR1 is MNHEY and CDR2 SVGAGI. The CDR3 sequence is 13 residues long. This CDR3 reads CASRDSWFYGYTF. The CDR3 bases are TGTGCCAGCAGGGACAGTTGGTTCTATGGCTACACCTTC.

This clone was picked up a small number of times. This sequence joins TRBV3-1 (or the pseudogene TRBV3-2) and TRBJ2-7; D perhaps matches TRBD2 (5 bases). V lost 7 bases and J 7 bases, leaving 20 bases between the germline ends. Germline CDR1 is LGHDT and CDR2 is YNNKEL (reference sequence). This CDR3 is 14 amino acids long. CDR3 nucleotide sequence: TGTGCCAGCACCTCTGGCGGGTTCTACGGGGAGCAGTACTTC. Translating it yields CASTSGGFYGEQYF.

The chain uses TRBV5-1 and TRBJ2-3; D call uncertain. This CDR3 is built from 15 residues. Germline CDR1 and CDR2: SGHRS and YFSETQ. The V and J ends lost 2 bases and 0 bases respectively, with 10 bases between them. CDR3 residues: CASSFRRSSTDTQYF. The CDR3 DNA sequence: TGCGCCAGCAGCTTTCGACGGAGTAGCACAGATACGCAGTATTTT.

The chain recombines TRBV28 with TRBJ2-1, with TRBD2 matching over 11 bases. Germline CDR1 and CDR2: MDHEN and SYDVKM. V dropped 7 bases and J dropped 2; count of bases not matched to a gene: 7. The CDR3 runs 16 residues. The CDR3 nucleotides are TGTGCCAGCACCCTTGGGACTAGCGGTACCTACAATGAGCAGTTCTTC. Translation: CASTLGTSGTYNEQFF.